This TCR beta chain comes out of a study of blood T cell repertoires in COVID-19. Study-level background: Collection of acute and convalescent COVID-19 samples took place in the United States, Italy and Spain.

Sequencing was performed with immunoSEQ multiplex PCR; in TCRdb, only in-frame clones are kept and a portion is missing. This table holds some 250,000 clones, roughly 79% found once. From germline, CDR1 is SEHNR and CDR2 FQNEAQ (reference sequence). The CDR3 covers 15 residues. Between the trimmed V and J ends, which lost 4 bases and 5 bases, there was a span of 18 bases. Sequencing was performed on peripheral blood. V is TRBV7-9 and J is TRBJ2-7; no clear D gene. The TCR comes from an elderly woman with COVID-19, enrolled during active disease. The CDR3 region is CASSSTGSGRHEQYF. The CDR3 nucleotides read TGTGCCAGCAGCTCTACGGGTTCTGGCAGACACGAGCAGTACTTC.